This T cell receptor (beta chain) was retrieved from a study of cytomegalovirus exposure and HLA in healthy donors. Looked up from germline, CDR1 is SGHRS and CDR2 is YFSETQ. Trimming pared 0 bases from V and 0 bases from J, leaving 15 bases between. The CDR3 runs to 17 residues. Study-wide results and caveats: The study labeled under 200 TCR beta chains cytomegalovirus-associated. The authors reported that TCR beta sequences could predict HLA-A and HLA-B alleles. These predictions were accurate for most subjects in the first cohort. Common viral pathogens (according to a later analysis) appeared linked to several of the most significant clusters.

Note on this clone: What it binds is unknown.

PCR amplification relied on 60 Vbeta primers (plus 13 Jbeta primers). As originally analysed: An analysis that came later counted approximately 76 million unique TCR beta chains, approximately 10 million shared. TCRdb's copy holds only in-frame clones and misses some; the assay was immunoSEQ multiplex PCR. The DNA gave D and trimming, while V, J and clone size come from that table. The table records roughly 62,000 clones, over 60% of them present only once. What was sequenced was PBMCs. The genes are TRBV5-1 and TRBJ2-5; the D gene is possibly TRBD1 (6 bases). The clonotype originates from a young woman in good health and CMV-seronegative. CDR3 sequence (DNA): TGCGCCAGCAGCTTGGAACTTTGGGGACAATACCAAGAGACCCAGTACTTC. Its protein is CASSLELWGQYQETQYF. Together with reference TRBV5-1 and TRBJ2-5, the CDR3 gives the full variable domain: KAGVTQTPRYLIKTRGQQVTLSCSPISGHRSVSWYQQTPGQGLQFLFEYFSETQRNKGNFPGRFSGRQFSNSRSEMNVSTLELGDSALYLCASSLELWGQYQETQYFGPGTRLLVL.